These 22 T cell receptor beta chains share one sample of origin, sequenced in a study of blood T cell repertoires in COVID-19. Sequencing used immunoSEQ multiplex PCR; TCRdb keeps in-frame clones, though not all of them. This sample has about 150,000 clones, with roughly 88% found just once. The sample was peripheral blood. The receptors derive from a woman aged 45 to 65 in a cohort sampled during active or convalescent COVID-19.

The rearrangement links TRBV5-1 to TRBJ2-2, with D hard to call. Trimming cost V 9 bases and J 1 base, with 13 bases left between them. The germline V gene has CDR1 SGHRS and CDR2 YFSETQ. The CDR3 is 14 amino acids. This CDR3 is CATRPQENTGELFF. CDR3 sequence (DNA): TGCGCCACCCGCCCCCAGGAGAACACCGGGGAGCTGTTTTTT. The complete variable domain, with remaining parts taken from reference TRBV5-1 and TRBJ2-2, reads KAGVTQTPRYLIKTRGQQVTLSCSPISGHRSVSWYQQTPGQGLQFLFEYFSETQRNKGNFPGRFSGRQFSNSRSEMNVSTLELGDSALYLCATRPQENTGELFFGEGSRLTVL.

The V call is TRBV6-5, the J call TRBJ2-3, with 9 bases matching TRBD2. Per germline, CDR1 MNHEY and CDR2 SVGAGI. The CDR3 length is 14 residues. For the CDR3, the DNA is TGTGCTACGGGGAGGGGACTAGCTACAGATACGCAGTATTTT. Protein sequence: CATGRGLATDTQYF.

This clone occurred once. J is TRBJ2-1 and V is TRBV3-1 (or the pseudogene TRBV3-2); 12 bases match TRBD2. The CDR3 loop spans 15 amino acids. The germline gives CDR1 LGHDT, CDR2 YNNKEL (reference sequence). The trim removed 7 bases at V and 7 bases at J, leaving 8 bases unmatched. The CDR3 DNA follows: TGTGCCAGCACCTGGCTAGCGGGGGGGCTTAATGAGCAGTTCTTC. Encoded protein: CASTWLAGGLNEQFF.

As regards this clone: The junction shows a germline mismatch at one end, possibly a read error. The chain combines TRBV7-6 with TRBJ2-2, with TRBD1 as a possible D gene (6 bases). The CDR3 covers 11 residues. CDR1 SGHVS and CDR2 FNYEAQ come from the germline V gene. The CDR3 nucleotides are TGTGCCAGCAGCTTGCTAGGGGGGCTGTTTTTT. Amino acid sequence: CASSLLGGLFF. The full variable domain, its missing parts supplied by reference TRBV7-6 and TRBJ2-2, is GAGVSQSPRYKVTKRGQDVALRCDPISGHVSLYWYRQALGQGPEFLTYFNYEAQQDKSGLPNDRFSAERPEGSISTLTIQRTEQRDSAMYRCASSLLGGLFFGEGSRLTVL.

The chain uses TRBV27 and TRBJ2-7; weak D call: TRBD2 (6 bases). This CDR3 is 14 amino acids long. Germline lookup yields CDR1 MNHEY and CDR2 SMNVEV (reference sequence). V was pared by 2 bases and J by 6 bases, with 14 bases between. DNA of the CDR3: TGTGCCAGCAGTTTAAATTTTGGGACTCCCGAGCAGTACTTC. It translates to CASSLNFGTPEQYF.

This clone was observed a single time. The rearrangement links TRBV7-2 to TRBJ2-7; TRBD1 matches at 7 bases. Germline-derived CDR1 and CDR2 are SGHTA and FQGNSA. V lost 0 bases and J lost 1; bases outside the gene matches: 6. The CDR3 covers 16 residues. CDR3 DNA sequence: TGTGCCAGCAGCTTAGCTGGGACAGTGTTATCCTACGAGCAGTACTTC. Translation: CASSLAGTVLSYEQYF.

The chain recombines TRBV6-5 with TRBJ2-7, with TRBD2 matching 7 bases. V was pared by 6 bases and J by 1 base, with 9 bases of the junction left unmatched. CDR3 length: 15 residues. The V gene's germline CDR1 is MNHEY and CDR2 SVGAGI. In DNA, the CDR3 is TGTGCCAGCAGAACTAGCGACGCCGGTTCCTACGAGCAGTACTTC. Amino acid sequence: CASRTSDAGSYEQYF.

The CDR3: CASSIYTPRTAPGPDYEQYF. CDR3 nucleotide sequence: TGTGCCAGTAGTATTTATACCCCCAGGACAGCCCCGGGCCCGGACTACGAGCAGTACTTC. The chain joins TRBV19 to TRBJ2-7, with D perhaps matching TRBD1 (6 bases). This CDR3 contains 20 residues. Trimming pared 3 bases from V and 3 bases from J, leaving 30 bases between. From germline, CDR1 is LNHDA and CDR2 SQIVND (reference sequence).

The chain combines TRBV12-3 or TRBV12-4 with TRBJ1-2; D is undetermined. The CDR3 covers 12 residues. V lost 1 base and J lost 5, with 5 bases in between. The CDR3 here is CASSLGRYGYTF. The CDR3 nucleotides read TGTGCCAGCAGTTTAGGCCGGTATGGCTACACCTTC.

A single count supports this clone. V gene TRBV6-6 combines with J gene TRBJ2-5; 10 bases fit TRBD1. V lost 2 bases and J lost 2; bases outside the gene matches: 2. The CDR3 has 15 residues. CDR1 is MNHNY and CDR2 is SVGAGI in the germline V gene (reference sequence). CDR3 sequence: CASSYRTGGQETQYF. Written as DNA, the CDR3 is TGTGCCAGCAGTTACAGGACAGGGGGGCAAGAGACCCAGTACTTC.

CDR3 amino acids: CASSDPPGGRTYNEQFF. CDR3 bases: TGTGCCAGCAGTGATCCCCCGGGGGGGCGGACCTACAATGAGCAGTTCTTC. V and J are TRBV2 and TRBJ2-1; 8 nucleotides agree with TRBD2. In germline, CDR1 is SNHLY, CDR2 FYNNEI. This CDR3 is built from 17 residues. V dropped 3 bases and J dropped 2; count of bases not matched to a gene: 9.

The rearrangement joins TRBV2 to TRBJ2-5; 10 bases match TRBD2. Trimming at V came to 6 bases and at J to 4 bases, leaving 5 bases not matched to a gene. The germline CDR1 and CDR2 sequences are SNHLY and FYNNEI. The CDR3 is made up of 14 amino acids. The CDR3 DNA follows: TGTGCCAGCAGCACACTAGCGGGGCGAGAGACCCAGTACTTC. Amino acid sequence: CASSTLAGRETQYF.

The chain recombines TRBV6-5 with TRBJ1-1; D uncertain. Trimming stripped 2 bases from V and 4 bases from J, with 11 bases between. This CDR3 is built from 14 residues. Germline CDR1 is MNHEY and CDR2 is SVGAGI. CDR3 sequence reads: CASSYEDYSTEAFF. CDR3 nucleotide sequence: TGTGCCAGCAGTTACGAAGACTACTCCACTGAAGCTTTCTTT.

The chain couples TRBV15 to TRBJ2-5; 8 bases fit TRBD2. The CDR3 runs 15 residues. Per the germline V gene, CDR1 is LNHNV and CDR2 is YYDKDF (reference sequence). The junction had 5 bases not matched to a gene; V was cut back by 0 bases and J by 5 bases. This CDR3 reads CATSRDWSGGETQYF. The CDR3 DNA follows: TGTGCCACCAGCAGAGATTGGAGCGGGGGTGAGACCCAGTACTTC.

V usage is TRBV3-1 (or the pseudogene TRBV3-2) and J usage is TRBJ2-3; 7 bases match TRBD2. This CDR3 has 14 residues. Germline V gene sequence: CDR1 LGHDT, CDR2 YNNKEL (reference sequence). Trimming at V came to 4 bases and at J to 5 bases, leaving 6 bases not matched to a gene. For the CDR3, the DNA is TGTGCCAGCAGCCGTCAGGGACTACAAGATACGCAGTATTTT. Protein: CASSRQGLQDTQYF.

The chain's CDR3 is CASSANVAGGPTDTQYF. CDR3 coding DNA: TGTGCCAGCAGTGCGAACGTAGCGGGGGGGCCCACAGATACGCAGTATTTT. The chain joins TRBV6-1 to TRBJ2-3; 11 nucleotides line up with TRBD2. Germline CDR1 MNHNS, CDR2 SASEGT. The CDR3 extends over 17 amino acids. V shed 4 bases, J shed 2 bases, and the junction held 8 bases outside the gene matches.

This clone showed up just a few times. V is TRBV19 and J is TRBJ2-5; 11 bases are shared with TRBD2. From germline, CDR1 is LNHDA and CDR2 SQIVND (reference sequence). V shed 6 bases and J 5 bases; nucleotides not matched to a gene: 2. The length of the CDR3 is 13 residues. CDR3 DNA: TGTGCCAGTAGCCTAGCGGGGGGTGAGACCCAGTACTTC. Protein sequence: CASSLAGGETQYF.

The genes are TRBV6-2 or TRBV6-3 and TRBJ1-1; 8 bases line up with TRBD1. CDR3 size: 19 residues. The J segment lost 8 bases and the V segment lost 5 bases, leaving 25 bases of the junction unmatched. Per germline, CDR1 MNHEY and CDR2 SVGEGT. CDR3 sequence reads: CASSLRANRGNSRRPEAFF. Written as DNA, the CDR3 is TGTGCCAGCAGTCTAAGAGCTAACAGGGGGAATAGCCGGAGACCCGAAGCTTTCTTT.

The CDR3 coding sequence is TGTGCCTGGAATGTGTGGGACAGGGGCTACGAGCAGTACTTC. Translation gives CAWNVWDRGYEQYF. The V call is TRBV30, the J call TRBJ2-7, with 10 bases aligning to TRBD1. Looked up from germline, CDR1 is GTSNPN and CDR2 is SVGIG (reference sequence). The V gene end was trimmed by 4 bases and the J gene end by 3 bases; junction bases not matched to a gene: 6. This CDR3 has 14 amino acids.

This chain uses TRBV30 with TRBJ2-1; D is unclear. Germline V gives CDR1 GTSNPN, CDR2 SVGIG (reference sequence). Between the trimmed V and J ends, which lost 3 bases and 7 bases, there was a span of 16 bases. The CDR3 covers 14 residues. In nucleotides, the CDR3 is TGTGCCTGGAGGATGTCGGGTGACTGGAATGAGCAGTTCTTC. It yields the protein CAWRMSGDWNEQFF.

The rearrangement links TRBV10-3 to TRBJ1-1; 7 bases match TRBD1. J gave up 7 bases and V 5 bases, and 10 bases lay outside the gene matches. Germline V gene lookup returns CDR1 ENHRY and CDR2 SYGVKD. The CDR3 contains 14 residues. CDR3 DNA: TGTGCCATCAGTCCTAGGGACAGACCCTTTGAAGCTTTCTTT. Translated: CAISPRDRPFEAFF.

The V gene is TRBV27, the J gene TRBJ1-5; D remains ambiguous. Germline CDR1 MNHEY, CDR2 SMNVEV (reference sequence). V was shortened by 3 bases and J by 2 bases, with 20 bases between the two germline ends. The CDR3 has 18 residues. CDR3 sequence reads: CASSLVHSRGVGNQPQHF. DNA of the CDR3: TGTGCCAGCAGTTTGGTGCACTCCCGTGGAGTGGGCAATCAGCCCCAGCATTTT.